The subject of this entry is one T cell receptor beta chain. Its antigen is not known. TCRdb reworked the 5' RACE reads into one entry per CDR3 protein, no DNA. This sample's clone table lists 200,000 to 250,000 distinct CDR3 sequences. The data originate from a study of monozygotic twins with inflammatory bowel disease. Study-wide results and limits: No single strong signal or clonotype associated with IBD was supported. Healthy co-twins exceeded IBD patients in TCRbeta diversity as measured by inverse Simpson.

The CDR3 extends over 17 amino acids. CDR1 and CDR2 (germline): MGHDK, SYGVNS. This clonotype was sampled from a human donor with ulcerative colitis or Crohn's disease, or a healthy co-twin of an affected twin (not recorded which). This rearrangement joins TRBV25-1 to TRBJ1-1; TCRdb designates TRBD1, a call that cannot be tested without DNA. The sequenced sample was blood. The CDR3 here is CASSKEGSGLGGTEAFF. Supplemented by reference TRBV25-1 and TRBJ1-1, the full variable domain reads EADIYQTPRYLVIGTGKKITLECSQTMGHDKMYWYQQDPGMELHLIHYSYGVNSTEKGDLSSESTVSRIRTEHFPLTLESARPSHTSQYLCASSKEGSGLGGTEAFFGQGTRLTVV.